This T cell receptor beta chain was identified in a study of T cell responses to AZD1222 COVID-19 vaccine. Germline assignment: CDR1 SGHDN and CDR2 FVKESK. J gave up 0 bases and V 7 bases, and 5 bases lay outside the gene matches. This CDR3 region has 15 residues. Assay used: immunoSEQ multiplex PCR; TCRdb lists only in-frame clones, some missing. Among about 110,000 clones, about nine tenths were seen once, and the ten largest hold less than 7.5%. As regards this clone: Its target is unknown.

Regarding the study as a whole: In all cases, repertoires were sampled only after the peak T cell response. Spike as a whole was targeted by vaccine-associated CD4 TCRs, dominant at 160-218 and 743-854. Females outnumbered males among donors, who were mostly white British; clonal diversity was possibly underestimated.

Here the sequenced sample was peripheral blood, taken 28 days after the second AZD1222 dose. V gene TRBV14 combines with J gene TRBJ2-3, with TRBD2 matching 9 bases. This sequence was found in an adult who received the AZD1222 COVID-19 vaccine. CDR3 bases: TGTGCCAGCACCCTAGGACTAGCGAGCACAGATACGCAGTATTTT. It yields the protein CASTLGLASTDTQYF.